The 27 T cell receptor beta chains below come from one sample, sequenced in a study of cytomegalovirus exposure and HLA in healthy donors. PCR used 60 Vbeta primers and 13 Jbeta primers. Using immunoSEQ multiplex PCR, the repertoire was profiled, and TCRdb retains in-frame clones only, with some absent. The sample consists of 200,000 to 250,000 clones, 82% of them appearing once. Sequenced: PBMCs. These receptors were collected from a woman aged 40 to 55 in good health and CMV-seronegative.

The V gene is TRBV2, the J gene TRBJ1-2; D is possibly TRBD1 (6 bases). The length of the CDR3 is 13 residues. V was shortened by 5 bases and J by 6 bases, with 13 bases between the two germline ends. CDR1 is SNHLY, CDR2 FYNNEI, per germline. The DNA for the CDR3 is TGTGCCAGCAGTCGGGAACCAGGGGATGGCTACACCTTC. This codes for CASSREPGDGYTF.

This chain uses TRBV19 with TRBJ1-5; the D is unclear. V was pared by 3 bases and J by 2 bases, with 5 bases between. Germline V gene data show CDR1 as LNHDA and CDR2 as SQIVND (reference sequence). CDR3 length: 13 residues. The CDR3 DNA sequence: TGTGCCAGTAGTATTGTAGGCAATCAGCCCCAGCATTTT. It specifies CASSIVGNQPQHF.

This chain joins TRBV7-6 and TRBJ2-5, with D possibly being TRBD2 (6 bases). The CDR3 spans 15 residues. Germline CDR1 and CDR2: SGHVS and FNYEAQ. V lost 4 bases and J lost 9, with 21 bases in between. For the CDR3, the DNA is TGTGCCAGCAGCTCCGGAACGGGACTTTGGGGATCCCAGTACTTC. The encoded protein is CASSSGTGLWGSQYF.

V is TRBV11-2 and J is TRBJ2-5, with 8 nucleotides matching TRBD1. The end of the DNA aligns better with TRBJ2-7, so the J call may be wrong. The CDR3 totals 14 residues. CDR1 is SGHAT and CDR2 is FQNNGV in the germline V gene. DNA for the CDR3: TGTGCCAGCAGCTCCGGACAGGGCGTCTACGAGCAGTACTTC. Translated, it gives CASSSGQGVYEQYF.

The chain couples TRBV5-1 to TRBJ2-5; no clear D gene. The V gene lost 0 bases and the J gene lost 1 base, with 7 bases spanning the gap. Germline V gene lookup returns CDR1 SGHRS and CDR2 YFSETQ. The CDR3 length is 14 residues. The CDR3 bases are TGCGCCAGCAGCTTGGCCCAGGTCCAAGAGACCCAGTACTTC. Translated, it gives CASSLAQVQETQYF.

This chain joins TRBV4-2 and TRBJ1-2, with D hard to call. CDR3 size: 16 residues. Germline CDR1 and CDR2: LGHNA and YNFKEQ. Trimming left V 0 bases short and J 8 bases short, with 19 bases between. The CDR3 reads CASSQDRHGALGGYTF. The CDR3, as DNA: TGTGCCAGCAGCCAAGATCGACACGGCGCGCTTGGAGGCTACACCTTC.

This chain joins TRBV4-1 and TRBJ1-2; TRBD1 is a possible D gene (6 bases). The germline V and J ends were trimmed by 0 bases and 2 bases, with 13 bases remaining between them. Germline loops: CDR1 MGHRA, CDR2 YSYEKL. The CDR3 is 16 residues long. The DNA of the CDR3 is TGCGCCAGCAGCCAAGATAGGGGGTTAGGAAACTATGGCTACACCTTC. Translated: CASSQDRGLGNYGYTF.

V is TRBV20-1 and J is TRBJ1-2; D is uncertain. The CDR3 is made up of 11 amino acids. Per germline, CDR1 DFQATT and CDR2 SNEGSKA (reference sequence). CDR3 protein: CRLGYDYGYTF. The DNA of the CDR3 is TGCAGGCTAGGTTATGACTATGGCTACACCTTC.

The CDR3 sequence: CASSTIGQNEKLFF. For the CDR3, the DNA is TGTGCCAGCAGTACTATTGGACAGAATGAAAAACTGTTTTTT. V and J are TRBV6-1 and TRBJ1-4; TRBD1 might be the D (6 bases). The V gene's germline CDR1 is MNHNS and CDR2 SASEGT. The V and J ends lost 5 bases and 5 bases respectively, with 12 bases between them. The CDR3 covers 14 residues.

This clone was recorded a few times. This chain connects TRBV28 to TRBJ1-5; the match to TRBD1 covers 7 bases. Germline loops: CDR1 MDHEN, CDR2 SYDVKM. This CDR3 has 12 amino acids. V lost 7 bases, J lost 16 bases, and 13 bases stayed unmatched. The CDR3 region is CASTLIGQARHF. DNA of the CDR3: TGTGCCAGCACCCTAATCGGACAGGCCCGTCATTTT.

The chain carries TRBV9 and TRBJ2-1; D is possibly TRBD2 (5 bases). This CDR3 comprises 13 residues. The germline V gene has CDR1 SGDLS and CDR2 YYNGEE. Trimming shortened V by 4 bases and J by 4 bases, and 9 bases separated the two germline ends. The CDR3: CASSRSGYNEQFF. In DNA, the CDR3 is TGTGCCAGCAGCCGCTCGGGGTACAATGAGCAGTTCTTC.

The chain recombines TRBV7-6 with TRBJ2-6, with unresolved D. CDR3 length: 14 residues. The germline V and J ends were trimmed by 5 bases and 6 bases, with 11 bases remaining between them. The V gene's germline CDR1 is SGHVS and CDR2 FNYEAQ. As DNA, the CDR3 is TGTGCCAGCAGCCTAACCGGTCAGGCCAACGTCCTGACTTTC. As protein: CASSLTGQANVLTF.

The chain recombines TRBV4-1 with TRBJ2-4, with 10 positions matching TRBD1. This CDR3 is built from 17 residues. Germline V CDR1 and CDR2: MGHRA, YSYEKL. V shed 4 bases and J 1 base; nucleotides not matched to a gene: 7. The CDR3 protein is CASSLFGTGVAKNIQYF. In DNA form, the CDR3 reads TGCGCCAGCAGCCTATTTGGGACAGGGGTTGCCAAAAACATTCAGTACTTC.

Here the CDR3 reads CASSIAGAKGGTEAFF. Written as DNA, the CDR3 is TGTGCCAGTAGTATCGCAGGAGCTAAAGGGGGTACTGAAGCTTTCTTT. This sequence joins TRBV19 and TRBJ1-1; TRBD1 might be the D (6 bases). Per germline, CDR1 LNHDA and CDR2 SQIVND (reference sequence). The CDR3 has 16 amino acids. Trimming left V 3 bases short and J 5 bases short, with 19 bases between.

The chain carries TRBV6-5 and TRBJ1-2; D is unclear. V shed 4 bases and J shed 6 bases, with 21 bases lying between them. This CDR3 region has 16 residues. The germline gives CDR1 MNHEY, CDR2 SVGAGI. The CDR3 is CASSSRGATIVHGYTF. The CDR3 DNA follows: TGTGCCAGCAGTTCTCGAGGAGCGACGATCGTACATGGCTACACCTTC.

The table lists this clone with a few counts. The chain carries TRBV6-6 and TRBJ2-1; no reliable D call. Germline CDR1 reads MNHNY; CDR2 reads SVGAGI (reference sequence). The CDR3 runs to 13 residues. The V gene lost 8 bases and the J gene lost 10 bases, with 18 bases spanning the gap. CDR3 sequence: CASHHPLDREQFF. The CDR3 bases are TGTGCCAGCCACCATCCGCTAGACCGGGAGCAGTTCTTC.

The chain uses TRBV2 and TRBJ2-2; no clear D gene. There are 15 residues in the CDR3. V shed 11 bases and J shed 0 bases, with 16 bases lying between them. The V gene's germline CDR1 is SNHLY and CDR2 FYNNEI. The CDR3 DNA is TGTGCCCTAGAAGGCGGCGGATCGAACACCGGGGAGCTGTTTTTT. Protein sequence: CALEGGGSNTGELFF.

This clone was seen a handful of times. The chain employs TRBV19 and TRBJ2-7; TRBD1 matches 11 bases. Germline CDR1 LNHDA, CDR2 SQIVND (reference sequence). CDR3 length: 15 amino acids. Unmatched junction bases numbered 5, after V lost 4 bases and J lost 3 bases. The CDR3, as DNA: TGTGCCAGTAGTAAAGGGGGACAGGGGGACTACGAGCAGTACTTC. Amino acids: CASSKGGQGDYEQYF.

The chain combines TRBV7-9 with TRBJ2-7, with D perhaps matching TRBD1 (7 bases). Trimming took 6 bases from V and 3 from J, leaving 18 bases between them. Germline V gives CDR1 SEHNR, CDR2 FQNEAQ (reference sequence). The CDR3 totals 15 residues. The CDR3 loop is CASRTDREEGYEQYF. CDR3 nucleotides: TGTGCCAGCAGAACAGACAGGGAGGAGGGCTACGAGCAGTACTTC.

This clone was seen more than once but under ten times. The chain employs TRBV5-6 and TRBJ1-1, with TRBD1 matching 9 bases. The CDR3 runs to 15 residues. Germline CDR1 SGHDT, CDR2 YYEEEE. V was clipped by 3 bases and J by 1 base; unmatched bases: 4. The DNA of the CDR3 is TGTGCCAGCAGCTACTGGGACAGGGCGAACACTGAAGCTTTCTTT. Translated, it gives CASSYWDRANTEAFF.

This chain links TRBV27 with TRBJ2-1, with TRBD1 as a possible D gene (5 bases). Germline assignment: CDR1 MNHEY and CDR2 SMNVEV (reference sequence). This CDR3 is built from 12 residues. V lost 5 bases and J lost 10, with 12 bases in between. The CDR3 spells CASSPQGLEQFF. In DNA, the CDR3 is TGTGCCAGCAGTCCGCAGGGCTTGGAGCAGTTCTTC.

The chain links TRBV7-9 to TRBJ1-4; 8 bases map to TRBD1. Germline-derived CDR1 and CDR2 are SEHNR and FQNEAQ (reference sequence). V lost 6 bases and J lost 4; bases outside the gene matches: 7. The CDR3 spans 15 residues. CDR3 nucleotide sequence: TGTGCCAGCAGATCTACAGGGGGATTTAATGAAAAACTGTTTTTT. Its protein product is CASRSTGGFNEKLFF.

This chain links TRBV23-1 with TRBJ2-7; 8 bases line up with TRBD1. TRBV23-1 is noted as an ORF with a role that remains uncertain. The CDR3 has 14 amino acids. J lost 6 bases, V lost 3 bases, and 7 bases had no gene match. The CDR3 here is CASSQSTGDIEQYF. The CDR3 region has the DNA TGCGCCAGCAGTCAGTCGACAGGGGATATCGAGCAGTACTTC.

The rearrangement links TRBV5-4 to TRBJ2-7, with TRBD1 matching 9 bases. The germline gives CDR1 SGHNT, CDR2 YYREEE (reference sequence). This CDR3 is 15 amino acids long. V lost 4 bases and J lost 0; bases outside the gene matches: 5. The CDR3, as DNA: TGTGCCAGCAGCCGACCGGGACAGGGCTCCTACGAGCAGTACTTC. Residues: CASSRPGQGSYEQYF.

The V and J genes are TRBV6-6 and TRBJ2-3; TRBD1 matches at 7 bases. CDR1 MNHNY and CDR2 SVGAGI come from the germline V gene (reference sequence). CDR3 length: 13 amino acids. The V segment lost 6 bases and the J segment 5 bases; nucleotides outside the gene matches: 5. The CDR3 DNA reads TGTGCCAGCAGAGACAGGGTTCAAGATACGCAGTATTTT. Protein product: CASRDRVQDTQYF.

The chain uses TRBV27 and TRBJ1-2; TRBD1 matches 8 bases. Germline V gene data show CDR1 as MNHEY and CDR2 as SMNVEV (reference sequence). With V trimmed by 8 bases and J by 8 bases, 13 bases remained unmatched. The CDR3 has 14 residues. CDR3 sequence reads: CASRTVGQGYGYTF. CDR3 sequence (DNA): TGTGCCAGCCGAACAGTAGGACAGGGTTACGGCTACACCTTC.

The chain combines TRBV21-1 with TRBJ1-3; TRBD1 is taken as the D call from the table, unchecked against the DNA. TRBV21-1 is described as a pseudogene. The CDR3 loop spans 16 amino acids. CDR3: CASSKESHRAGNTIYF. Here the CDR3 DNA reads TGTGCCAGCAGCAAAGAGTCCCACAGGGCCGGAAACACCATATATTTT.